A single sample is the source of the 32 T cell receptor beta chains below, sequenced in a study of STAT5B mutations in CD4+ large granular lymphocyte leukemia. TCRdb's copy holds only in-frame clones and misses some; the assay was immunoSEQ multiplex PCR. Among 25,000 to 35,000 clones listed, approximately 74% were seen once. What was sequenced was CD4+ T cells from blood buffy coats. The receptors derive from a human donor in good health.

The rearrangement joins TRBV4-2 to TRBJ2-3; TRBD1 aligns across 9 bases. Per the germline V gene, CDR1 is LGHNA and CDR2 is YNFKEQ. V dropped 0 bases and J dropped 5; count of bases not matched to a gene: 3. This CDR3 is built from 15 residues. The CDR3 reads CASSQEGTGQDTQYF. CDR3 nucleotide sequence: TGTGCCAGCAGCCAAGAGGGGACAGGGCAAGATACGCAGTATTTT.

This clone was seen more than once but under ten times. The chain is built from TRBV11-3 and TRBJ1-5; D call uncertain. From germline, CDR1 is SGHNT and CDR2 YENEEA. The CDR3 is made up of 13 amino acids. Trimming took 2 bases from V and 2 from J, leaving 4 bases between them. In DNA, the CDR3 is TGTGCCAGCAGCTTACAGGGCAATCAGCCCCAGCATTTT. Encoded protein: CASSLQGNQPQHF.

The chain recombines TRBV5-1 with TRBJ2-7; 10 bases map to TRBD1. The CDR3 extends over 15 amino acids. Germline V CDR1 and CDR2: SGHRS, YFSETQ. Unmatched junction bases numbered 6, after V lost 0 bases and J lost 6 bases. The CDR3 loop reads CASSLEGTGVGEQYF. The CDR3 DNA follows: TGCGCCAGCAGCTTGGAAGGGACAGGGGTCGGCGAGCAGTACTTC.

This chain uses TRBV5-1 with TRBJ2-7, with 10 bases that match TRBD1. The germline V gene has CDR1 SGHRS and CDR2 YFSETQ. The CDR3 runs to 15 residues. With 4 bases clipped from V and 7 bases from J, the junction kept 11 bases outside the gene matches. DNA for the CDR3: TGCGCCAGCAGCCAGATCCGACAGGGGGCAGGGGAGCAGTACTTC. Translating it yields CASSQIRQGAGEQYF.

This clone came up a few times. The chain recombines TRBV7-2 with TRBJ1-6; D gene ambiguous. Germline-derived CDR1 and CDR2 are SGHTA and FQGNSA. This CDR3 has 14 amino acids. V dropped 6 bases and J dropped 10 bases, with 16 bases sitting between them. CDR3 DNA: TGTGCCAGCAGAAATCAGGTGCAACCATCACCCCTCCACTTT. Translated, it gives CASRNQVQPSPLHF.

The chain joins TRBV5-4 to TRBJ1-2; D gene uncertain. V was clipped by 4 bases and J by 1 base, with 14 bases between them. This CDR3 comprises 15 residues. Looked up from germline, CDR1 is SGHNT and CDR2 is YYREEE (reference sequence). The CDR3 sequence is CASSLGRGFNYGYTF. The CDR3 bases are TGTGCCAGCAGCCTCGGACGGGGATTTAACTATGGCTACACCTTC.

A word on this clone: Distinct nucleotide sequences in the sample also encode this CDR3. This sequence joins TRBV5-1 and TRBJ1-2; D gene uncertain. CDR1 is SGHRS, CDR2 YFSETQ, per germline. Trimming stripped 0 bases from V and 4 bases from J, with 7 bases between. CDR3 size: 13 residues. The CDR3 loop reads CASSLGRLYGYTF. For the CDR3, the DNA is TGCGCCAGCAGCTTGGGTCGGCTCTATGGCTACACCTTC.

The V and J genes are TRBV29-1 and TRBJ1-2, with D tentatively TRBD1 (5 bases). The V and J ends lost 7 bases and 0 bases respectively, with 12 bases between them. Germline CDR1 reads SQVTM; CDR2 reads ANQGSEA. CDR3 length equals 13 residues. The CDR3 DNA reads TGCAGCGCTGGGGACCAAGCTAACTATGGCTACACCTTC. It codes for CSAGDQANYGYTF.

The V and J genes are TRBV4-1 and TRBJ2-1; a weak D match, TRBD2 (6 bases). Germline loops: CDR1 MGHRA, CDR2 YSYEKL. This CDR3 contains 16 residues. V lost 0 bases and J lost 8, with 17 bases in between. DNA for the CDR3: TGCGCCAGCAGCCAAGATCTAGCGCCCCGCGGCGATGAGCAGTTCTTC. Translating gives CASSQDLAPRGDEQFF.

This clone has a single count. The chain couples TRBV6-1 to TRBJ2-5; the D gene could be TRBD1 or TRBD2 (5 bases each). Germline loops: CDR1 MNHNS, CDR2 SASEGT. This CDR3 has 14 amino acids. V shed 1 base and J shed 1 base, with 7 bases lying between them. CDR3 nucleotides: TGTGCCAGCAGTGAAGGGGGGACCCAAGAGACCCAGTACTTC. It yields the protein CASSEGGTQETQYF.

The chain carries TRBV6-6 and TRBJ1-4; TRBD1 aligns across 7 bases. In germline, CDR1 is MNHNY, CDR2 SVGAGI (reference sequence). The CDR3 consists of 15 residues. J was trimmed by 6 bases and V by 4 bases; bases with no gene match: 8. The CDR3 loop is CASSSPDRADEKLFF. CDR3 nucleotides: TGTGCCAGCAGTTCCCCCGACAGGGCTGATGAAAAACTGTTTTTT.

As for this clone: One end of the junction fails to match germline, which may point to a read error. The chain has TRBV5-4 and TRBJ1-4; 12 bases fit TRBD1. The germline gives CDR1 SGHNT, CDR2 YYREEE (reference sequence). This CDR3 comprises 15 residues. In DNA, the CDR3 is TGCGCCAGCAGCCTACCGGGACAGGGGGCCGAAAAACTGTTTTTT. Protein: CASSLPGQGAEKLFF.

V is TRBV6-1 and J is TRBJ2-5; D is unclear. Trimming shortened V by 3 bases and J by 4 bases, and 9 bases separated the two germline ends. The CDR3 extends over 13 amino acids. Per germline, CDR1 MNHNS and CDR2 SASEGT. The CDR3 DNA reads as TGTGCCAGCAGTGAGACCCTCTTAGAGACCCAGTACTTC. It codes for CASSETLLETQYF.

This clone has a handful of counts. This chain uses TRBV5-6 with TRBJ1-1, with unresolved D. Trimming stripped 0 bases from V and 1 base from J, with 4 bases between. The CDR3 sequence is 13 residues long. The V gene's germline CDR1 is SGHDT and CDR2 YYEEEE. The CDR3 is CASSLVRNTEAFF. The CDR3 DNA is TGTGCCAGCAGCTTGGTAAGGAACACTGAAGCTTTCTTT.

This clone has only a few counts. The genes are TRBV5-6 and TRBJ1-1, with 10 bases aligning to TRBD1. The CDR3 is 18 residues long. Germline assignment: CDR1 SGHDT and CDR2 YYEEEE. The trim removed 3 bases at V and 1 base at J, leaving 12 bases unmatched. The CDR3: CASSYGTGARWRNTEAFF. The CDR3 nucleotides are TGTGCCAGCAGCTATGGGACAGGGGCACGTTGGAGGAACACTGAAGCTTTCTTT. Using reference TRBV5-6 and TRBJ1-1 for the parts outside the CDR3, the full variable domain is DAGVTQSPTHLIKTRGQQVTLRCSPKSGHDTVSWYQQALGQGPQFIFQYYEEEERQRGNFPDRFSGHQFPNYSSELNVNALLLGDSALYLCASSYGTGARWRNTEAFFGQGTRLTVV.

The chain has TRBV6-5 and TRBJ2-7; no clear D gene. The length of the CDR3 is 15 residues. The V end was cut by 2 bases, the J end by 4 bases, with 15 bases between. Germline CDR1 and CDR2: MNHEY and SVGAGI. The CDR3 protein is CASSYLALHPYEQYF. For the CDR3, the DNA is TGTGCCAGCAGTTACCTCGCGCTCCACCCGTACGAGCAGTACTTC.

The V gene is TRBV28, the J gene TRBJ1-4; D gene ambiguous. This CDR3 contains 16 residues. Germline values: CDR1 MDHEN, CDR2 SYDVKM. Trimming shortened V by 6 bases and J by 4 bases, and 18 bases separated the two germline ends. CDR3 in DNA: TGTGCCAGCAGGGCACCACGTTGGAAAAATAATGAAAAACTGTTTTTT. Amino acid sequence: CASRAPRWKNNEKLFF.

This clone has just one count. J is TRBJ2-7 and V is TRBV11-1; D is unclear. V was trimmed by 4 bases and J by 3 bases, leaving 4 bases between them. There are 11 residues in the CDR3. The germline V gene encodes CDR1 SGHAT and CDR2 FQDESV (reference sequence). The CDR3 coding sequence is TGTGCCAGCAGCTCGGTCTACGAGCAGTACTTC. It translates to CASSSVYEQYF. Drawing the rest from reference TRBV11-1 and TRBJ2-7, the complete variable domain is EAEVAQSPRYKITEKSQAVAFWCDPISGHATLYWYRQILGQGPELLVQFQDESVVDDSQLPKDRFSAERLKGVDSTLKIQPAELGDSAMYLCASSSVYEQYFGPGTRLTVT.

The genes are TRBV6-6 and TRBJ2-7; a possible D gene is TRBD2 (5 bases). This CDR3 region has 14 residues. Germline values: CDR1 MNHNY, CDR2 SVGAGI (reference sequence). V was shortened by 1 base and J by 2 bases, with 9 bases between the two germline ends. DNA of the CDR3: TGTGCCAGCAGTTACTTCGGGAAAACCTACGAGCAGTACTTC. Its translation: CASSYFGKTYEQYF.

This chain joins TRBV7-3 and TRBJ2-7; D is possibly TRBD2 (5 bases). Germline V gives CDR1 SGHTA, CDR2 FQGTGA. V dropped 5 bases and J dropped 1 base, with 12 bases sitting between them. This CDR3 spans 14 amino acids. The CDR3 sequence is CASSTTGSSYEQYF. CDR3 sequence (DNA): TGTGCCAGCAGCACTACGGGGTCTTCCTACGAGCAGTACTTC.

This clone has just a few counts. The chain links TRBV4-2 to TRBJ2-7; weak D call: TRBD2 (6 bases). There are 16 residues in the CDR3. V gave up 1 base and J gave up 2 bases, with 15 bases separating them. In germline, CDR1 is LGHNA, CDR2 YNFKEQ. The CDR3 DNA follows: TGTGCCAGCAGCCAAGCATTTGCGGGAAGAACCTACGAGCAGTACTTC. It yields the protein CASSQAFAGRTYEQYF.

The rearrangement joins TRBV11-2 to TRBJ1-2, with D perhaps TRBD1 (6 bases). The CDR3 loop spans 13 amino acids. Germline loops: CDR1 SGHAT, CDR2 FQNNGV. The germline V and J ends were trimmed by 5 bases and 5 bases, with 12 bases remaining between them. As DNA, the CDR3 is TGTGCCAGCAGCCCAGGGGTCCGGTATGGCTACACCTTC. As protein: CASSPGVRYGYTF.

The chain combines TRBV5-5 with TRBJ2-3, with unresolved D. V was trimmed by 4 bases and J by 1 base, leaving 1 base between them. The CDR3 length is 11 residues. Per germline, CDR1 SGHKS and CDR2 YYEKEE (reference sequence). The CDR3 loop is CASSRTDTQYF. For the CDR3, the DNA is TGTGCCAGCAGCCGCACAGATACGCAGTATTTT.

V usage is TRBV7-2 and J usage is TRBJ2-5, with D hard to call. The CDR3 consists of 15 residues. Trimming took 0 bases from V and 4 from J, leaving 12 bases between them. Germline CDR1 reads SGHTA; CDR2 reads FQGNSA. The CDR3 here is CASSLAPVDGETQYF. The CDR3 region has the DNA TGTGCCAGCAGCTTAGCGCCTGTTGACGGAGAGACCCAGTACTTC.

The genes are TRBV19 and TRBJ2-7; D possibly matches TRBD1 or TRBD2 (6 bases each). Trimming removed 7 bases at V and 6 bases at J, with 13 bases between. Germline-derived CDR1 and CDR2 are LNHDA and SQIVND (reference sequence). CDR3 length equals 12 residues. The CDR3 protein is CASMGGRGEQYF. CDR3 DNA sequence: TGTGCCAGTATGGGGGGCAGAGGCGAGCAGTACTTC.

The chain recombines TRBV2 with TRBJ2-5; 8 bases fit TRBD2. CDR3 length: 12 amino acids. The J segment lost 5 bases and the V segment lost 5 bases, leaving 1 base of the junction unmatched. The V gene's germline CDR1 is SNHLY and CDR2 FYNNEI. CDR3 nucleotide sequence: TGTGCCAGCAGTCGGGGGGGGGAGACCCAGTACTTC. As protein: CASSRGGETQYF.

The chain employs TRBV5-6 and TRBJ1-2; D is perhaps TRBD1 (5 bases). The CDR3 extends over 17 amino acids. Germline V gene data show CDR1 as SGHDT and CDR2 as YYEEEE. Trimming stripped 1 base from V and 3 bases from J, with 19 bases between. CDR3 in DNA: TGTGCCAGCAGCTTGATTGTCTCATCGGGGGGACACTATGGCTACACCTTC. The encoded protein is CASSLIVSSGGHYGYTF. Complete variable domain (other parts from reference TRBV5-6 and TRBJ1-2): DAGVTQSPTHLIKTRGQQVTLRCSPKSGHDTVSWYQQALGQGPQFIFQYYEEEERQRGNFPDRFSGHQFPNYSSELNVNALLLGDSALYLCASSLIVSSGGHYGYTFGSGTRLTVV.

In this sample, this clone turned up a few times. The J gene is TRBJ1-2, the V gene TRBV28, with a tentative D call TRBD1 (5 bases). The CDR3 extends over 13 amino acids. The ends were cut back, 8 bases at V and 5 bases at J, with 15 bases in the middle. CDR1 is MDHEN and CDR2 is SYDVKM in the germline V gene. Written as DNA, the CDR3 is TGTGCCAGCGACAGTATTAACAGATATGGCTACACCTTC. Its protein is CASDSINRYGYTF.

The rearrangement uses TRBV13 and TRBJ2-1, with 8 nucleotides matching TRBD2. Germline-derived CDR1 and CDR2 are PRHDT and FYEKMQ (reference sequence). J lost 4 bases, V lost 2 bases, and 1 base had no gene match. The CDR3 spans 14 residues. CDR3 protein: CASSLPGGYNEQFF. CDR3 nucleotide sequence: TGTGCCAGCAGCTTACCGGGAGGGTACAATGAGCAGTTCTTC.

V usage is TRBV27 and J usage is TRBJ2-3; D is perhaps TRBD2 (6 bases). The CDR3 runs 15 residues. Trimming pared 8 bases from V and 0 bases from J, leaving 15 bases between. Per the germline V gene, CDR1 is MNHEY and CDR2 is SMNVEV (reference sequence). CDR3 protein: CASGRTWPSTDTQYF. The CDR3, as DNA: TGTGCCAGCGGGAGGACCTGGCCTAGCACAGATACGCAGTATTTT.

The chain recombines TRBV30 with TRBJ1-5; possible D gene TRBD1, 5 bases. Germline CDR1 reads GTSNPN; CDR2 reads SVGIG (reference sequence). The CDR3 contains 14 residues. Trimming removed 5 bases at V and 4 bases at J, with 15 bases between. The CDR3 sequence: CAWVVRDGNQPQHF. The CDR3 nucleotides are TGTGCCTGGGTGGTCCGGGACGGGAATCAGCCCCAGCATTTT.

The rearrangement joins TRBV6-5 to TRBJ2-1; no reliable D call. The V and J ends lost 5 bases and 8 bases respectively, with 7 bases between them. Per germline, CDR1 MNHEY and CDR2 SVGAGI. The CDR3 covers 11 residues. The CDR3 DNA follows: TGTGCCAGCAGTCCCTCCCATGAGCAGTTCTTC. Its protein is CASSPSHEQFF.